This T cell receptor beta chain was recorded in a study of cytomegalovirus exposure and HLA in healthy donors. Across the whole study: Earlier results showed roughly 120 million unique TCR beta sequences derived from roughly 180 million T cells. Study observations and caveats: Rarity held for most TCR sequences, but there were some public TCRs that occurred in many donors. In a later analysis, common viral pathogens appeared linked to several of the most significant clusters.

60 Vbeta and 13 Jbeta primers were used in PCR. In the authors' workflow: The authors later counted roughly 77 million unique TCR beta chains, some 10 million of them shared. This table comes from immunoSEQ multiplex PCR, and its TCRdb copy is limited to in-frame clones, with some not included. That table is the source of V, J and clone size, and D and trimming were worked out from the DNA. Of 150,000 to 200,000 clones in the sample, around 80% were seen once. CDR1 is SGHVS, CDR2 FQNEAQ, per germline. The ends lost 6 bases at V and 4 bases at J; junction bases unmatched: 4. This CDR3 region has 13 residues. Concerning this clone: The antigen remains undetermined.

The genes are TRBV7-8 and TRBJ2-5; 8 nucleotides match TRBD1. Sequences were obtained from PBMCs. This clonotype originated in a woman between 45 and 65 years old in good health and CMV-seronegative. This CDR3 is CASRIGQGETQYF. The DNA of the CDR3 is TGTGCCAGCAGGATCGGACAGGGAGAGACCCAGTACTTC.